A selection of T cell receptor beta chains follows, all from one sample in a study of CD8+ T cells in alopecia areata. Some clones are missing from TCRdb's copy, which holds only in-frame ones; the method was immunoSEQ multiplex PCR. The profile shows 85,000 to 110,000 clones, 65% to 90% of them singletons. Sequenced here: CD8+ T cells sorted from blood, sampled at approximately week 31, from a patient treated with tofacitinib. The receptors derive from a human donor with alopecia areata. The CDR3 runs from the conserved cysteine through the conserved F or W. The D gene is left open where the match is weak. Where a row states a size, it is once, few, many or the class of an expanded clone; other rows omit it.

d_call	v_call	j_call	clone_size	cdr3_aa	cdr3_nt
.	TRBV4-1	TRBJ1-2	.	CASSQVGFDYGYTF	TGCGCCAGCAGCCAAGTGGGGTTTGACTATGGCTACACCTTC
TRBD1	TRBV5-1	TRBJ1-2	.	CASSPADRAGKGGYTF	TGCGCCAGCAGCCCGGCGGACAGGGCGGGTAAAGGGGGCTACACCTTC
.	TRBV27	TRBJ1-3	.	CASSFGGSGNTIYF	TGTGCCAGCAGTTTCGGCGGCTCTGGAAACACCATATATTTT
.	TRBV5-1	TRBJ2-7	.	CASSLAEVRFLSNAYEQYF	TGCGCCAGCAGCTTGGCCGAGGTACGGTTTCTTTCGAACGCCTACGAGCAGTACTTC
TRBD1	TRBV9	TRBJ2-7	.	CASSAGTGINEQYF	TGTGCCAGCAGCGCCGGGACAGGGATTAACGAGCAGTACTTC
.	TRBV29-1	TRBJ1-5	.	CSVVDQPQHF	TGCAGCGTTGTCGATCAGCCCCAGCATTTT
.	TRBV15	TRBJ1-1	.	CATSRDWRPEAFF	TGTGCCACCAGCAGAGATTGGCGGCCTGAAGCTTTCTTT
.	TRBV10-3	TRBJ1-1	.	CAISEGQGNTEAFF	TGTGCCATCAGTGAGGGTCAGGGGAACACTGAAGCTTTCTTT
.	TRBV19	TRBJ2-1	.	CASSITFGESSYNEQFF	TGTGCCAGTAGTATCACCTTTGGGGAGAGCTCCTACAATGAGCAGTTCTTC
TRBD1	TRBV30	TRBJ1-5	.	CAWSAKGQGHNQPQHF	TGTGCCTGGAGTGCTAAGGGACAGGGTCACAATCAGCCCCAGCATTTT
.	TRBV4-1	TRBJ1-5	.	CASSQDSGLSHQPQHF	TGCGCCAGCAGCCAAGATTCAGGTCTGTCACATCAGCCCCAGCATTTT
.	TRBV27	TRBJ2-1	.	CASSFAGFFAEQFF	TGTGCCAGCAGTTTCGCAGGGTTTTTCGCTGAGCAGTTCTTC
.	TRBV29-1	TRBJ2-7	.	CSVEGQGSSYEQYF	TGCAGCGTTGAAGGGCAGGGAAGCTCCTACGAGCAGTACTTC
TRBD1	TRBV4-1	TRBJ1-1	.	CASSQRQGGNTEAFF	TGCGCCAGCAGCCAACGACAGGGGGGTAACACTGAAGCTTTCTTT
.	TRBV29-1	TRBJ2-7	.	CSVAFGGVEQYF	TGCAGCGTTGCCTTCGGTGGGGTCGAGCAGTACTTC
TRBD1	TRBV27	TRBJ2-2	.	CASSQWTGNTGELFF	TGTGCCAGCAGTCAATGGACAGGGAACACCGGGGAGCTGTTTTTT
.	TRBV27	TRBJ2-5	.	CASSPGQLQETQYF	TGTGCCAGCAGTCCCGGACAGCTACAAGAGACCCAGTACTTC
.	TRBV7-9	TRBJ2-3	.	CASRSGQGEIRNTQYF	TGTGCCAGCAGATCAGGGCAAGGGGAGATCAGGAATACGCAGTATTTT
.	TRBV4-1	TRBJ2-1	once	CASSQEKDYNEQFF	TGCGCCAGCAGCCAAGAAAAGGACTACAATGAGCAGTTCTTC
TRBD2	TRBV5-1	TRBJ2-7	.	CASSLETGGYEQYF	TGCGCCAGCAGCTTGGAGACCGGGGGGTACGAGCAGTACTTC
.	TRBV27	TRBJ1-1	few	CASSLSDQGGTEAFF	TGTGCCAGCAGTTTATCTGATCAGGGTGGCACTGAAGCTTTCTTT
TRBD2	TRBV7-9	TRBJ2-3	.	CASPGLAGADTQYF	TGTGCCAGCCCGGGACTAGCGGGAGCAGATACGCAGTATTTT
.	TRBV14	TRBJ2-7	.	CASSQVGSYEQYF	TGTGCCAGCAGCCAAGTGGGAAGCTACGAGCAGTACTTC
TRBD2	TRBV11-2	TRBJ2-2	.	CASSSRPGLGGGELFF	TGTGCCAGCAGCTCCCGACCGGGACTAGGGGGCGGGGAGCTGTTTTTT
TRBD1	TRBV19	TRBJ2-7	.	CASSWLGGIDEQYF	TGTGCCAGTAGTTGGTTAGGGGGCATCGACGAGCAGTACTTC
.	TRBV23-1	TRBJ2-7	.	CASNPFRHSPSNF	TGCGCCAGCAACCCGTTTAGACACAGTCCCAGTAACTTC
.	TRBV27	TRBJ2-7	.	CASSWPQGEQYF	TGTGCCAGCAGTTGGCCCCAAGGCGAGCAGTACTTC
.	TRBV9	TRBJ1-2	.	CASSPQGTGYTF	TGTGCCAGCAGCCCCCAGGGTACGGGCTACACCTTC
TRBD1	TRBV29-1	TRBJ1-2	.	CSVLQGDGYTF	TGCAGCGTACTACAGGGGGACGGCTACACCTTC
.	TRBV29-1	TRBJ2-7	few	CSVEQRQASPYEQYF	TGCAGCGTTGAACAGCGGCAGGCTAGCCCCTACGAGCAGTACTTC
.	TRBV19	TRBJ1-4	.	CASKAESATNEKLFF	TGTGCCAGTAAGGCAGAGTCTGCAACTAATGAAAAACTGTTTTTT
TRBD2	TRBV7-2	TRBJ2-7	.	CASSLAGGPPQYF	TGTGCCAGCAGCTTAGCGGGAGGGCCCCCGCAGTACTTC
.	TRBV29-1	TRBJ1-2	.	CSVEDPPGEYGYTF	TGCAGCGTTGAAGATCCTCCAGGAGAGTATGGCTACACCTTC
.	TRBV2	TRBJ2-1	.	CASPNQPGGNEQFF	TGTGCCAGCCCCAACCAACCTGGGGGGAATGAGCAGTTCTTC
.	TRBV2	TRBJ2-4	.	CASERDGNIQYF	TGTGCCAGCGAAAGGGACGGAAACATTCAGTACTTC
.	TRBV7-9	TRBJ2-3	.	CASREGGTDTQYF	TGTGCCAGCAGAGAAGGCGGCACAGATACGCAGTATTTT
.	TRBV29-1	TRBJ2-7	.	CSVGGGGYEQYF	TGCAGCGTAGGAGGGGGGGGCTACGAGCAGTACTTC
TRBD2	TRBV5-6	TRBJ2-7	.	CASSHGTSGYYEQYF	TGTGCCAGCAGCCATGGGACTAGCGGATACTACGAGCAGTACTTC
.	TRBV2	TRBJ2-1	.	CASSESAREVFNEQFF	TGTGCCAGCAGTGAGTCTGCGCGTGAAGTTTTCAATGAGCAGTTCTTC
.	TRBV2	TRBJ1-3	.	CASSEEGYGGNTIYF	TGTGCCAGCAGTGAAGAGGGCTACGGGGGAAACACCATATATTTT
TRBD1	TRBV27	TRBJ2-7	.	CASSGGQGAYEQYF	TGTGCCAGCAGTGGGGGACAGGGGGCCTACGAGCAGTACTTC
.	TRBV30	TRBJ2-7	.	CAWSVSDEQYF	TGTGCCTGGAGTGTATCAGACGAGCAGTACTTC
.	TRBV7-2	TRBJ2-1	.	CASSLDPRGDFRNEQFF	TGTGCCAGCAGCTTAGACCCAAGGGGGGACTTTAGGAATGAGCAGTTCTTC
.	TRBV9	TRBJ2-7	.	CASGSGRAKEQYF	TGTGCCAGCGGGTCTGGCAGGGCCAAAGAGCAGTACTTC
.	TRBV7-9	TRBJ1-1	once	CASRRAGPPPANTEAFF	TGTGCCAGCAGACGCGCCGGGCCTCCCCCGGCGAACACTGAAGCTTTCTTT
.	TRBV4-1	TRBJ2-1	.	CASSQEEGEDGQFF	TGCGCCAGCAGCCAAGAGGAGGGAGAGGATGGGCAGTTCTTC
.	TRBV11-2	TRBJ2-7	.	CASSLEQRLSSYEQYF	TGTGCCAGCAGCTTAGAGCAGCGGTTAAGCTCCTACGAGCAGTACTTC
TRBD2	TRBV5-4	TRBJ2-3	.	CATSYSGGAIDTQYF	TGTGCCACCTCATATAGCGGGGGGGCCATAGATACGCAGTATTTT
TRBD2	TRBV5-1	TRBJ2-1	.	CASSVGLAGGLEQFF	TGCGCCAGCAGCGTGGGACTAGCGGGGGGGCTTGAGCAGTTCTTC
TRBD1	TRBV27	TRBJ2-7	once	CASSYRGYHEQYF	TGTGCCAGCAGTTACAGGGGCTACCACGAGCAGTACTTC
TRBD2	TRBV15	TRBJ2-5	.	CATSGGTSGRRETQYF	TGTGCCACCAGCGGGGGGACTAGCGGGAGAAGAGAGACCCAGTACTTC
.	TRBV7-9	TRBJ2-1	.	CASSHPNEDEQFF	TGTGCCAGCAGCCACCCCAATGAGGATGAGCAGTTCTTC
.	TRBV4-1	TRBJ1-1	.	CASSQPPTGNTEAFF	TGCGCCAGCAGCCAACCACCGACAGGGAACACTGAAGCTTTCTTT
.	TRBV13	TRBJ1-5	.	CASSLNRDQPQHF	TGTGCCAGCAGCCTTAACAGGGACCAGCCCCAGCATTTT
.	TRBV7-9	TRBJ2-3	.	CASSNSGFSTDTQYF	TGTGCCAGCAGCAATAGCGGTTTTAGCACAGATACGCAGTATTTT
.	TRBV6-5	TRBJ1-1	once	CASSYGGTEAFF	TGTGCCAGCAGCTACGGGGGGACTGAAGCTTTCTTT
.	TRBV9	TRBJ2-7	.	CASSALLNRDEQYF	TGTGCCAGCAGCGCCCTCTTAAACAGGGACGAGCAGTACTTC
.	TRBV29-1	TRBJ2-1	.	CSVPPWQRLWNEQFF	TGCAGCGTGCCCCCCTGGCAGCGGCTCTGGAATGAGCAGTTCTTC
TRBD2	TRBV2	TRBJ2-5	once	CASRGLAESTQYF	TGTGCCAGCAGGGGACTAGCGGAGTCGACCCAGTACTTC